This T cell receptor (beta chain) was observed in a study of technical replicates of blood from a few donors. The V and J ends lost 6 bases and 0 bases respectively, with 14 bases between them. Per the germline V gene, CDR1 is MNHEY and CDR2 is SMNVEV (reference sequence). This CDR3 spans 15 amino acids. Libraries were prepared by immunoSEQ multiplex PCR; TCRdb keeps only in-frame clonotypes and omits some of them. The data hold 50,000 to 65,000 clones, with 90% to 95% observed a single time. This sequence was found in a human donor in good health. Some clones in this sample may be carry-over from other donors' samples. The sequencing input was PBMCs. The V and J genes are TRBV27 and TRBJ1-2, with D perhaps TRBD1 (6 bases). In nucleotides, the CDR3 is TGTGCCAGCAGCCAGATCAGGGGCCCTAACTATGGCTACACCTTC. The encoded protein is CASSQIRGPNYGYTF.